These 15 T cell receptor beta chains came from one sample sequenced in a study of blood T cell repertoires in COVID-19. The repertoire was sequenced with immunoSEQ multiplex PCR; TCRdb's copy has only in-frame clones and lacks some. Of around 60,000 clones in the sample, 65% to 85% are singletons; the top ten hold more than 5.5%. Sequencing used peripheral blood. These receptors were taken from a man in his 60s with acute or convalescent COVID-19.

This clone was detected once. In nucleotides, the CDR3 is TGTGCCAGCAGCATGTGGACAGGGAACACCGGGGAGCTGTTTTTT. Protein product: CASSMWTGNTGELFF. The gene calls are TRBV5-4 and TRBJ2-2; 7 bases match TRBD1. The CDR3 has 15 residues. The germline V gene encodes CDR1 SGHNT and CDR2 YYREEE (reference sequence). V trimming: 4 bases; J trimming: 1 base; junction bases outside the gene matches: 4.

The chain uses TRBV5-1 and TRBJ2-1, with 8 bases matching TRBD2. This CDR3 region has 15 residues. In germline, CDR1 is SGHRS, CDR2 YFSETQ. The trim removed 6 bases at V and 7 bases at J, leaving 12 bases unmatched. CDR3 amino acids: CASTPQAGDGNEQFF. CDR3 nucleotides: TGCGCCAGCACCCCTCAAGCGGGGGATGGGAATGAGCAGTTCTTC. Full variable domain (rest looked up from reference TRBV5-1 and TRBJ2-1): KAGVTQTPRYLIKTRGQQVTLSCSPISGHRSVSWYQQTPGQGLQFLFEYFSETQRNKGNFPGRFSGRQFSNSRSEMNVSTLELGDSALYLCASTPQAGDGNEQFFGPGTRLTVL.

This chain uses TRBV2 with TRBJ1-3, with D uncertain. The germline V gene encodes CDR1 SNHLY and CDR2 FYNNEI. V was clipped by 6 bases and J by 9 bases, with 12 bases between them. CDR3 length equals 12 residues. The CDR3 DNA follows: TGTGCCAGCAGAGCCGAGGTCGGCACCATATATTTT. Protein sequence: CASRAEVGTIYF.

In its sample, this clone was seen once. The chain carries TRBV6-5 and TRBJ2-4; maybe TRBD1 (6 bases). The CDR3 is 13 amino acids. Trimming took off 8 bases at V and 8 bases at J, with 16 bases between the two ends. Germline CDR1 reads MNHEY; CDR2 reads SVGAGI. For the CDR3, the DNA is TGTGCCAGCCACCGCAGGGGCCCGGACATTCAGTACTTC. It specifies CASHRRGPDIQYF.

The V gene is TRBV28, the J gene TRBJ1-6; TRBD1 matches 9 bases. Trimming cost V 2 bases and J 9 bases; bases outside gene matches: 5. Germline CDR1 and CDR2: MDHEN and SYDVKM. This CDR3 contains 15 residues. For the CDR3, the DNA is TGTGCCAGCAGTTTAGGGACAGGGAGGAGTTCACCCCTCCACTTT. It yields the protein CASSLGTGRSSPLHF.

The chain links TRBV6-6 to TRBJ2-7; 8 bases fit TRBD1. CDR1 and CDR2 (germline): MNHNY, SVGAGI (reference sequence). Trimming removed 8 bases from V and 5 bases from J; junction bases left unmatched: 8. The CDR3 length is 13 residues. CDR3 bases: TGTGCCAGCGCGCACGGGACAGGCCACGAGCAGTACTTC. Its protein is CASAHGTGHEQYF.

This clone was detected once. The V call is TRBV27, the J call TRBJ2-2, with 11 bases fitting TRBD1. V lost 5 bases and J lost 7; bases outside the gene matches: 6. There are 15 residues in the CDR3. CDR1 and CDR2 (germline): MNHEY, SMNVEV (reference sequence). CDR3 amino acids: CASSLRTGGGGELFF. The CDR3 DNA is TGTGCCAGCAGTCTCCGGACAGGGGGCGGCGGGGAGCTGTTTTTT.

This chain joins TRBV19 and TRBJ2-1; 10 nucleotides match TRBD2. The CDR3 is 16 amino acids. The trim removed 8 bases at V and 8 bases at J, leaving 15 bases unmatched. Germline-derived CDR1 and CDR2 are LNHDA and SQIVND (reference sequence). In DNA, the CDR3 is TGTGCCAGTGGCAAGGAGGAAGCGGGGGGGCGGCATGAGCAGTTCTTC. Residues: CASGKEEAGGRHEQFF.

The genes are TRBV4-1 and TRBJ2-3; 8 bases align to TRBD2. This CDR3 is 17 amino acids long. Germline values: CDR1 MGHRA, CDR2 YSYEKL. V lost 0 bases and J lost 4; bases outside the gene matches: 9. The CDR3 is CASSQDIPGGGSDTQYF. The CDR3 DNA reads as TGCGCCAGCAGCCAAGATATTCCCGGGGGGGGCTCAGATACGCAGTATTTT.

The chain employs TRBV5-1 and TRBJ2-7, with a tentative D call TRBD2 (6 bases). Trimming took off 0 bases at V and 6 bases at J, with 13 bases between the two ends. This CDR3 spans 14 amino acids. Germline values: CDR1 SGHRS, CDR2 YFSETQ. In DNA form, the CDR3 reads TGCGCCAGCAGCTTGGCAGTTCAGGGAGGCGAGCAGTACTTC. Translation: CASSLAVQGGEQYF.

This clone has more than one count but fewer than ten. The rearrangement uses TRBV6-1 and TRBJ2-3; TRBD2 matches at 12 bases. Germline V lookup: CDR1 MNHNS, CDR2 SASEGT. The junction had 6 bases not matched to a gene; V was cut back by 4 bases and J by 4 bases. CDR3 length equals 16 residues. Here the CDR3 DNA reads TGTGCCAGCAGTGGACTTCTAGCGGGGGGGTCAGATACGCAGTATTTT. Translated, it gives CASSGLLAGGSDTQYF.

The CDR3 coding sequence is TGTGCCAGCAGTTACTCGGGCCGGACCGGGGAGCTGTTTTTT. Protein sequence: CASSYSGRTGELFF. J is TRBJ2-2 and V is TRBV6-5; D is uncertain. In germline, CDR1 is MNHEY, CDR2 SVGAGI. The CDR3 is 14 amino acids. Trimming took off 0 bases at V and 5 bases at J, with 7 bases between the two ends.

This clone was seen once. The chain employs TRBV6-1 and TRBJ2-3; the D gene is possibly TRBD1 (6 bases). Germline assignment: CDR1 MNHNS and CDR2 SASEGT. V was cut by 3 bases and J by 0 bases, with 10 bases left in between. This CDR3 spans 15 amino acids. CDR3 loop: CASSDQGKSTDTQYF. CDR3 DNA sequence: TGTGCCAGCAGTGATCAGGGGAAGAGCACAGATACGCAGTATTTT.

CDR3 sequence reads: CASRVGWGPVSYTF. The CDR3 region has the DNA TGTGCCAGCAGGGTAGGATGGGGGCCTGTGAGCTACACCTTC. V usage is TRBV2 and J usage is TRBJ1-2; D is possibly TRBD1 (6 bases). The CDR3 loop spans 14 amino acids. Germline V gene lookup returns CDR1 SNHLY and CDR2 FYNNEI. The V and J ends lost 6 bases and 9 bases respectively, with 20 bases between them. The full variable domain, with the rest looked up from reference TRBV2 and TRBJ1-2, is EPEVTQTPSHQVTQMGQEVILRCVPISNHLYFYWYRQILGQKVEFLVSFYNNEISEKSEIFDDQFSVERPDGSNFTLKIRSTKLEDSAMYFCASRVGWGPVSYTFGSGTRLTVV.

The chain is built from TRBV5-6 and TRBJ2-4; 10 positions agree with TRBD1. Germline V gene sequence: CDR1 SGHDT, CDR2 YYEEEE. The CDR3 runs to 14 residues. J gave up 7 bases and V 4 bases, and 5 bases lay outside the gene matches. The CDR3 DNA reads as TGTGCCAGCAGCCGCGGACAGGGGGAGAACATTCAGTACTTC. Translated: CASSRGQGENIQYF.